This T cell receptor (beta chain) was obtained from a study of human T cells and chemical hapten exposure. The wider study: Donors were sensitized with 2% DPC on the upper inner arm.

This clonotype was seen a few times. The target antigen is unknown. TCRdb re-analysed the RACE reads in MiXCR, keeping a single row per CDR3 protein. This table has about 39,000 distinct CDR3 sequences, roughly 13% appearing once. Study conclusions and caveats: The formation of large CDR3 similarity clusters by expanded TCRs significantly exceeded that of controls. Because all patients had alopecia, their immune responses might differ from healthy ones.

The CDR3 length is 14 residues. The trim removed 4 bases at V and 4 bases at J, leaving 5 bases unmatched. Looked up from germline, CDR1 is SGDLS and CDR2 is YYNGEE. The time point was: patch test 3, about 24 weeks after DPC sensitization. Noted treatment: therapeutic diphenylcyclopropenone sensitization with weekly scalp DPC. Unfractionated whole blood was the source of the extracted total RNA. Those who donated were patients with alopecia, 18 to 70 years of age, and suitable for DPC. V is TRBV9 and J is TRBJ1-1, with TRBD1 matching 9 bases. This receptor was taken from a woman in her thirties or forties with alopecia areata. Some clones in this sample may be carry-over from other donors' samples. Sequences were derived from whole blood, sampled in connection with sensitization to the hapten diphenylcyclopropenone (DPC). The CDR3 DNA reads as TGTGCCAGCAGCACAGGGGGCTTGATCACTGAAGCTTTCTTT. Its protein product is CASSTGGLITEAFF.